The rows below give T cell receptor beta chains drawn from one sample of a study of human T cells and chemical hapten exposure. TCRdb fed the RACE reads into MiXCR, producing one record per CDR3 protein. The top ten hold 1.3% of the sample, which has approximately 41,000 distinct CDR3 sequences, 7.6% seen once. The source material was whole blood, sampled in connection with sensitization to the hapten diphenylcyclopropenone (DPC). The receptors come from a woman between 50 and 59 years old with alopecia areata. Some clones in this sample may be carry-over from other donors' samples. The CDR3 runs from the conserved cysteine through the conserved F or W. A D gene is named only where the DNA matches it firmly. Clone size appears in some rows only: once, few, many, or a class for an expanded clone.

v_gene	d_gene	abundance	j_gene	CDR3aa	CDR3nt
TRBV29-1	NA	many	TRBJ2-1	CSVEGGSGRRSNEQFF	TGCAGCGTTGAAGGGGGGAGTGGGAGACGGTCGAATGAGCAGTTCTTC
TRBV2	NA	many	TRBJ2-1	CASSKLRGSEQFF	TGTGCCAGCAGCAAGCTTCGAGGGAGTGAGCAGTTCTTC
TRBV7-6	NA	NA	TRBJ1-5	CASSLEARGGNQPQHF	TGTGCCAGCAGCTTAGAGGCCAGGGGAGGCAATCAGCCCCAGCATTTT
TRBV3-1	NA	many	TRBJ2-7	CASTDLANEQYF	TGTGCCAGCACCGACCTAGCGAACGAGCAGTACTTC
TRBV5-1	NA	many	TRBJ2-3	CASSLAGVDTQYF	TGCGCCAGCAGCTTGGCGGGAGTTGATACGCAGTATTTT
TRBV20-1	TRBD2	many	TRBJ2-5	CSAIPGLAGETQYF	TGCAGTGCTATACCGGGACTAGCGGGAGAGACCCAGTACTTC
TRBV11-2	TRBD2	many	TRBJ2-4	CASSLLAGIAKNIQYF	TGTGCCAGCAGCCTCCTAGCGGGGATAGCCAAAAACATTCAGTACTTC
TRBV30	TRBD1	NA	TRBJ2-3	CAWSPGTGPGDTQYF	TGTGCCTGGAGTCCCGGGACAGGGCCGGGCGATACGCAGTATTTT
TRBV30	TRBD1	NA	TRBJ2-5	CAWSITGAQETQYF	TGTGCCTGGAGTATCACAGGGGCACAAGAGACCCAGTACTTC
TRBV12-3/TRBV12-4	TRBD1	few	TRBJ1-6	CASSLGGGKNSPLHF	TGTGCCAGCAGCCTGGGAGGGGGCAAGAATTCACCCCTCCACTTT
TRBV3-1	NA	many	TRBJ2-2	CASSQGIGGELFF	TGTGCCAGCAGCCAAGGGATCGGCGGGGAGCTGTTTTTT
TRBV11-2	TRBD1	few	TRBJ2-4	CASSHGQGVTKNIQYF	TGTGCCAGCAGCCACGGACAGGGGGTGACCAAAAACATTCAGTACTTC
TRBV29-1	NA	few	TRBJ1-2	CSVDGGLSNYGYTF	TGCAGCGTTGATGGGGGGCTCTCAAACTATGGCTACACCTTC
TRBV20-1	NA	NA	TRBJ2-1	CSARDSNGLSYNEQFF	TGCAGTGCTAGAGATTCAAACGGGTTATCCTACAATGAGCAGTTCTTC
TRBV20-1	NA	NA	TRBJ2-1	CSARSGPEVQFF	TGCAGTGCTAGATCGGGGCCCGAAGTGCAGTTCTTC
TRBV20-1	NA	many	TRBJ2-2	CSARDPLAGELFF	TGCAGTGCTAGAGATCCTCTAGCCGGGGAGCTGTTTTTT
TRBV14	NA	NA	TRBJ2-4	CASSPQTAKNIQYF	TGTGCCAGCAGCCCGCAGACAGCCAAAAACATTCAGTACTTC
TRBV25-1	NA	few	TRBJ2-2	CASRRGVNTGELFF	TGTGCCAGCAGAAGGGGGGTTAACACCGGGGAGCTGTTTTTT
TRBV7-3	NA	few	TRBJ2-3	CASSLVTTDTQYF	TGTGCCAGCAGCTTAGTTACCACAGATACGCAGTATTTT
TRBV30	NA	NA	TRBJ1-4	CAWNRNEKLFF	TGTGCCTGGAACCGGAATGAAAAACTGTTTTTT
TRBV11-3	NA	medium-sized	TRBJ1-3	CASSLGGTSGNTIYF	TGTGCCAGCAGCTTGGGGGGGACCTCTGGAAACACCATATATTTT
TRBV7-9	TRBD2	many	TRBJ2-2	CASSPIGLADPWGTGELFF	TGTGCCAGCAGCCCAATCGGACTAGCGGATCCGTGGGGAACCGGGGAGCTGTTTTTT
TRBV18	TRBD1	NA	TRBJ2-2	CASSPRGQGPNTGELFF	TGTGCCAGCTCACCCCGAGGACAGGGACCGAACACCGGGGAGCTGTTTTTT
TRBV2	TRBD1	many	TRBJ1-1	CASSAGGAGTEAFF	TGTGCCAGCTCCGCAGGGGGCGCGGGCACTGAAGCTTTCTTT
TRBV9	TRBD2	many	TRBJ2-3	CASSVEAGGTTDTQYF	TGTGCCAGCAGCGTAGAGGCGGGAGGAACCACAGATACGCAGTATTTT
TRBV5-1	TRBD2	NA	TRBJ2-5	CASTPGTNQETQYF	TGCGCCAGCACCCCCGGGACTAACCAAGAGACCCAGTACTTC
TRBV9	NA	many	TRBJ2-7	CASSVGPGPYEQYF	TGTGCCAGCAGCGTAGGCCCGGGGCCCTACGAGCAGTACTTC
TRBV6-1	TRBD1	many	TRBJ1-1	CASRRGPNTEAFF	TGTGCCAGCAGAAGGGGGCCTAACACTGAAGCTTTCTTT
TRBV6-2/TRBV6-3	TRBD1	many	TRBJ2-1	CASTSAGQGADEQFF	TGTGCCAGCACCTCGGCGGGACAGGGGGCAGATGAGCAGTTCTTC
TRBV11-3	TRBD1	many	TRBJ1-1	CASSPDREAFF	TGTGCCAGCAGCCCGGACAGGGAAGCTTTCTTT
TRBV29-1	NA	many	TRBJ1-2	CSVERGKSGYGYTF	TGCAGCGTTGAAAGGGGAAAATCAGGCTATGGCTACACCTTC
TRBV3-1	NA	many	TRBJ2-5	CASSQAAQEETQYF	TGTGCCAGCAGCCAAGCTGCCCAAGAGGAGACCCAGTACTTC
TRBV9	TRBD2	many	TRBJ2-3	CASSATSSGSTDTQYF	TGTGCCAGCAGCGCGACTAGTAGCGGGAGCACAGATACGCAGTATTTT
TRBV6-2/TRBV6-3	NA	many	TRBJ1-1	CASSPGTANTEAFF	TGTGCCAGCAGTCCCGGGACTGCCAACACTGAAGCTTTCTTT
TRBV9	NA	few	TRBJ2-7	CASSVARGGHEQYF	TGTGCCAGCAGCGTAGCGCGGGGCGGCCACGAGCAGTACTTC
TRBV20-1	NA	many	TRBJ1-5	CSAGNRNQPQHF	TGCAGTGCTGGAAACAGGAATCAGCCCCAGCATTTT
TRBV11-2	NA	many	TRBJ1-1	CASSLDMNTEAFF	TGTGCCAGCAGCCTTGATATGAACACTGAAGCTTTCTTT